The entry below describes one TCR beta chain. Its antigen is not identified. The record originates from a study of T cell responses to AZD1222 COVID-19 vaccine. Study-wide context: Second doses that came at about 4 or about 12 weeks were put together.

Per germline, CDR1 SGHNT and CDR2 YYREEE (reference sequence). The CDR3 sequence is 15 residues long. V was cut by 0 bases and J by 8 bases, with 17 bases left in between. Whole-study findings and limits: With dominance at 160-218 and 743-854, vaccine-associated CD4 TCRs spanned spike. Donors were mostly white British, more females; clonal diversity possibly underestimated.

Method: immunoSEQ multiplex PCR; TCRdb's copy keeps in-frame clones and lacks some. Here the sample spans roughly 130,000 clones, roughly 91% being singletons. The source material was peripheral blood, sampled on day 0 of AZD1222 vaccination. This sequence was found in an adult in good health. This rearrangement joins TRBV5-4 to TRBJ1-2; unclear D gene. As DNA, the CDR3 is TGTGCCAGCAGCTTGGCCGGGAGCGGCCCGAGGGGCTACACCTTC. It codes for CASSLAGSGPRGYTF.